This TCR beta chain derives from a study of blood T cell repertoires in COVID-19. On the study more broadly: Samples representing acute and convalescent COVID-19 were sourced from the United States, Italy and Spain. Sample material is recorded as cDNA or gDNA derived from T cells, B-cell-depleted T cells, or PBMCs.

Clones were read by immunoSEQ multiplex PCR, and TCRdb kept only the in-frame ones, dropping some. The sample yields 150,000 or so clones, less than 85% seen once. The CDR3 extends over 16 amino acids. The chain recombines TRBV21-1 with TRBJ2-1; the D call of TRBD2 is as the table states it, not checked on the DNA. TRBV21-1 is termed a pseudogene. The sample comprised peripheral blood. The sequence derives from an elderly woman with acute or convalescent COVID-19. CDR3 bases: TGTGCCAGCAGCGACTCGGCTAGCTCGGAATCGGATGAGCAGTTCTTC. This gives the protein CASSDSASSESDEQFF.